This T cell receptor beta chain was observed in a study of Graves' ophthalmopathy and Graves' hyperthyroidism. Researchers classed hyperthyroidism as stable given no ophthalmopathy within 18 months of follow-up. In this cohort, patients with other autoimmune diseases, uncontrolled infections, pregnancy or lactation were excluded. This CDR3 is 12 amino acids long. V was pared by 0 bases and J by 9 bases, with 2 bases of the junction left unmatched. Germline CDR1 and CDR2: SGHRS and YFSETQ. Study observations and caveats: The authors also found most expanded thyroid clonotypes above 0.001 frequency in blood. The model forecast ophthalmopathy progression, reaching 70.59% sensitivity and about 75% specificity.

The table lists this clonotype with many counts. Its antigen remains unidentified. As the template, RNA transcripts were used to amplify TCR beta CDR3 regions. After a first-round RT-PCR with HTBI primers, a second-round multiplex PCR was run. TCRdb analysed the multiplex PCR reads with MiXCR anew, one entry per CDR3 protein. The repertoire holds over 500,000 distinct CDR3 sequences, with about 24% as singletons. This sequence joins TRBV5-1 and TRBJ2-7, with 8 bases fitting TRBD1. The clonotype originates from a woman aged 18-30 years with stable Graves' hyperthyroidism. Some clones in this sample may be carry-over from other donors' samples. Source material: peripheral blood. The CDR3 loop reads CASSLGQGMQYF. The CDR3 DNA is TGCGCCAGCAGCTTGGGACAGGGGATGCAGTACTTC.